This T cell receptor (beta chain) emerged from a study of blood T cell repertoires in COVID-19. Overall study: COVID-19 samples collected from the United States, Italy and Spain covered acute and convalescent phases.

The V end lost 2 bases, the J end lost 2 bases, and 9 bases lay between the germline ends. The germline V gene has CDR1 SGHTA and CDR2 FQGNSA. The CDR3 has 14 amino acids. Recruited during active infection, patients (from Seattle) were subsequently followed longitudinally. In the original processing: Estimates of nucleated cell counts were drawn from the amplification of reference gene primers. Clones were sequenced by immunoSEQ multiplex PCR, and TCRdb holds only the in-frame ones, with some missing. V, J and clone size derive from that table, while D and trimming were established from the DNA sequence. The data show 200,000 to 250,000 clones, roughly 76% seen once.

Sequenced: peripheral blood. The source of this sequence is a woman older than 75 with COVID-19, enrolled during active disease. This chain uses TRBV7-2 with TRBJ2-5; tentative D call: TRBD2 (5 bases). The CDR3 spells CASSLFRTQETQYF. Written as DNA, the CDR3 is TGTGCCAGCAGCTTATTCCGGACTCAAGAGACCCAGTACTTC.